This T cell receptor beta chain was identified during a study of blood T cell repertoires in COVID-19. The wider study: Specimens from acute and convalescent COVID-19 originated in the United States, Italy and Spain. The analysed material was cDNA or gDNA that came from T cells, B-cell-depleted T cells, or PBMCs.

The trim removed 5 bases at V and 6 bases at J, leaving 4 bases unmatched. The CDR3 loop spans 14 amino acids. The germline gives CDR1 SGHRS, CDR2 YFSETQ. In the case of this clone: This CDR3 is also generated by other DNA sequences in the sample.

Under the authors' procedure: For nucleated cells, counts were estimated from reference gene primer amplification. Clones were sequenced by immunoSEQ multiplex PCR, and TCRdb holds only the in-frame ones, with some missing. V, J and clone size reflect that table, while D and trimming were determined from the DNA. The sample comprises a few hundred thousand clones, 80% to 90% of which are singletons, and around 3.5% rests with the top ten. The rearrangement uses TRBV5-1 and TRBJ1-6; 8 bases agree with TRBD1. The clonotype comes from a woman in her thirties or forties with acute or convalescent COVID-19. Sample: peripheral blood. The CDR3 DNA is TGCGCCAGCAGAGGGACAGGAGGTAATTCACCCCTCCACTTT. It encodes CASRGTGGNSPLHF.